This T cell receptor (beta chain) comes out of a study of CD8+CD57+ T cells in acquired aplastic anemia. In the study overall: Across the sorted CD4+ and CD8+ cells, DNA amounts averaged about 3.2 ug.

V lost 1 base to trimming and J lost 0 bases, with 10 bases between them. CDR1 and CDR2 from the germline V gene are SGHVS and FQNEAQ. The CDR3 is 15 amino acids. Whole-study findings and limits: CD8+ Simpson's diversity did not differ significantly between patients and controls. Both patients and controls carried the same twenty-nine CD8+ CDR3 sequences.

A note on this clonotype: Its cognate antigen is unknown.

Selection for sequencing was limited to patients who had shown CD8+CD57+ cell expansion by flow cytometry. The use of genomic DNA as template underpinned the TCR beta VDJ and CDR3 profiling. Via MiXCR, TCRdb re-called the reads, giving one row per CDR3 protein. The data contain 150,000 to 200,000 distinct CDR3 sequences, around 75% of them singletons. Sequencing input: sorted CD4+, CD8+, or CD8+CD57+ T cells (not recorded which) from PBMCs. The chain employs TRBV7-8 and TRBJ2-7, with D possibly called TRBD1 or TRBD2 (5 bases each). The source of this sequence is a human donor with aplastic anemia. The CDR3 loop is CASSLGGPNSYEQYF. The CDR3 DNA reads as TGTGCCAGCAGCTTAGGGGGACCCAACTCCTACGAGCAGTACTTC.